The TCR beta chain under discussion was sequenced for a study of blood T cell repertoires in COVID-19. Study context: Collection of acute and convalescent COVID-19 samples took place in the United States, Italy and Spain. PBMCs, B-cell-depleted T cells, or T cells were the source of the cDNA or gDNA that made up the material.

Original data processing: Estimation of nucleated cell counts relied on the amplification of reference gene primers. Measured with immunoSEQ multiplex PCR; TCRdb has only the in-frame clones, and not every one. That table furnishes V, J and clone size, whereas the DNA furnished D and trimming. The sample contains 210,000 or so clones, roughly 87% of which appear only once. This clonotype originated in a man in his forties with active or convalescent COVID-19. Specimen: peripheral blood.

The CDR3 here is CASSSTGSSYGYTF. The CDR3 region has the DNA TGTGCCAGCAGTTCCACGGGGTCATCCTATGGCTACACCTTC. The J gene is TRBJ1-2, the V gene TRBV6-6; D not certain. Germline V gene data show CDR1 as MNHNY and CDR2 as SVGAGI (reference sequence). V was trimmed by 4 bases and J by 4 bases, leaving 13 bases between them. There are 14 residues in the CDR3.